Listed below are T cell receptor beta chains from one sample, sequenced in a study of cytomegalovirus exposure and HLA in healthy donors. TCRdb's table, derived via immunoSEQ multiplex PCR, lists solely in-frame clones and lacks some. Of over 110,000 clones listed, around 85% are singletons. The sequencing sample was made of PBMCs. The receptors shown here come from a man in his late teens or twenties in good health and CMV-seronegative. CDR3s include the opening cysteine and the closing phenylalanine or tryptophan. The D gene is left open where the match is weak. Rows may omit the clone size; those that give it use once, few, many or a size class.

cdr3_aa: CASSLSPYAGAYEQYF
cdr3_nt: TGTGCCAGCAGTTTATCCCCGTATGCGGGAGCCTACGAGCAGTACTTC
j_call: TRBJ2-7
d_call: TRBD2
v_call: TRBV27
clone_size: once

cdr3_aa: CAWFGYGYTF
cdr3_nt: TGTGCCTGGTTCGGCTATGGCTACACCTTC
j_call: TRBJ1-2
d_call: .
v_call: TRBV30
clone_size: .

cdr3_aa: CASSDPPGQPQHF
cdr3_nt: TGTGCCAGCAGTGACCCTCCGGGGCAGCCCCAGCATTTT
j_call: TRBJ1-5
d_call: .
v_call: TRBV2
clone_size: .

cdr3_aa: CASSLVSGEQYF
cdr3_nt: TGTGCCAGCAGCTTAGTTTCGGGGGAGCAGTACTTC
j_call: TRBJ2-7
d_call: .
v_call: TRBV7-2
clone_size: .

cdr3_aa: CASSLSQYTDTQYF
cdr3_nt: TGTGCCAGCAGTTTAAGTCAGTACACAGATACGCAGTATTTT
j_call: TRBJ2-3
d_call: .
v_call: TRBV28
clone_size: .

cdr3_aa: CASSYRGRETEAFF
cdr3_nt: TGTGCCAGCAGTTACAGGGGTAGAGAGACTGAAGCTTTCTTT
j_call: TRBJ1-1
d_call: TRBD1
v_call: TRBV5-4
clone_size: .

cdr3_aa: CASSLLSGRGSYEQYF
cdr3_nt: TGTGCCAGCAGCTTATTGTCCGGGCGGGGTTCCTACGAGCAGTACTTC
j_call: TRBJ2-7
d_call: .
v_call: TRBV7-6
clone_size: .

cdr3_aa: CASRAVSAGSDEQYF
cdr3_nt: TGTGCCAGCAGAGCCGTGTCCGCGGGGTCGGACGAGCAGTACTTC
j_call: TRBJ2-7
d_call: .
v_call: TRBV6-5
clone_size: .

cdr3_aa: CASNPAGGSSYEQYF
cdr3_nt: TGTGCCAGCAATCCTGCGGGGGGGAGCTCCTACGAGCAGTACTTC
j_call: TRBJ2-7
d_call: TRBD2
v_call: TRBV6-5
clone_size: .

cdr3_aa: CASSLTSGDPNTGELFF
cdr3_nt: TGTGCCAGCAGCTTAACTAGCGGGGACCCGAACACCGGGGAGCTGTTTTTT
j_call: TRBJ2-2
d_call: TRBD2
v_call: TRBV7-9
clone_size: .

cdr3_aa: CASSEQAEETQYF
cdr3_nt: TGTGCCAGCAGTGAACAGGCCGAAGAGACCCAGTACTTC
j_call: TRBJ2-5
d_call: .
v_call: TRBV2
clone_size: .

cdr3_aa: CAISEPGQGIAEAFF
cdr3_nt: TGTGCCATCAGTGAGCCTGGACAGGGGATCGCTGAAGCTTTCTTT
j_call: TRBJ1-1
d_call: TRBD1
v_call: TRBV10-3
clone_size: .

cdr3_aa: CASSLRGSSGNTIYF
cdr3_nt: TGTGCCAGCAGCTTGCGGGGTAGTTCTGGAAACACCATATATTTT
j_call: TRBJ1-3
d_call: .
v_call: TRBV5-6
clone_size: .

cdr3_aa: CASRTAYGNTIYF
cdr3_nt: TGTGCCAGCAGAACTGCATATGGAAACACCATATATTTT
j_call: TRBJ1-3
d_call: .
v_call: TRBV7-9
clone_size: .

cdr3_aa: CAWSLGDRGVLGYTF
cdr3_nt: TGTGCCTGGTCACTGGGGGACAGGGGAGTCTTAGGCTACACCTTC
j_call: TRBJ1-2
d_call: TRBD1
v_call: TRBV30
clone_size: .

cdr3_aa: CASLNRREDETQYF
cdr3_nt: TGTGCCAGCTTGAACAGACGGGAGGACGAGACCCAGTACTTC
j_call: TRBJ2-5
d_call: TRBD2
v_call: TRBV13
clone_size: .